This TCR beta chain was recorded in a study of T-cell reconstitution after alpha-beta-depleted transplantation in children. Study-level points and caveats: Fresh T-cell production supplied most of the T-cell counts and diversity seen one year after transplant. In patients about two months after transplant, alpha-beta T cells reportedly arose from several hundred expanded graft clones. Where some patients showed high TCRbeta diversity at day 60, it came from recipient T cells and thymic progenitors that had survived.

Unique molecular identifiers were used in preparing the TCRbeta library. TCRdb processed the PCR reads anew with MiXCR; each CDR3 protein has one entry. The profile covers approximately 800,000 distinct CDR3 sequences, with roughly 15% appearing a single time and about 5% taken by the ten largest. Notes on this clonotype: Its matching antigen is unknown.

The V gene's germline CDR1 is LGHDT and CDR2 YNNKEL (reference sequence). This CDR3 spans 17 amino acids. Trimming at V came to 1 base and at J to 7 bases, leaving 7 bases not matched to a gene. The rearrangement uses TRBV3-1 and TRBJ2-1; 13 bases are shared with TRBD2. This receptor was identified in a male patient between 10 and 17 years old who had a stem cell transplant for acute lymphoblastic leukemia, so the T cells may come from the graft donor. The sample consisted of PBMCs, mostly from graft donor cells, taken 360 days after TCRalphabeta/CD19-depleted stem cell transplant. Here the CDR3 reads CASSQVAGTSGVNEQFF. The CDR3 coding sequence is TGTGCCAGCAGCCAAGTCGCAGGGACTAGCGGGGTGAATGAGCAGTTCTTC.